This T cell receptor (beta chain) was documented in a study of blood T cell repertoires in COVID-19. The wider study: Some COVID-19 samples were acute and others convalescent; all came from the United States, Italy and Spain. T cells, B-cell-depleted T cells, or PBMCs supplied cDNA or gDNA.

The germline V gene encodes CDR1 SGHDN and CDR2 FVKESK. The length of the CDR3 is 16 residues. V was clipped by 6 bases and J by 6 bases; unmatched bases: 11. In the source study's methods: By means of reference gene primer amplification, nucleated cell counts were estimated. Repertoires were generated with immunoSEQ multiplex PCR, while TCRdb's copy carries only in-frame clones and drops some. V and J calls and clone size are as listed in that table; D and trimming were resolved from the DNA. The data show around 250,000 clones, approximately 87% seen once. The J gene is TRBJ2-1, the V gene TRBV14, with 10 bases lining up with TRBD2. The source of this sequence is a man in his 60s with acute or convalescent COVID-19. The sequenced material came from peripheral blood. The CDR3 DNA is TGTGCCAGCAGGAGAGGAGGACTAGCGGACCTCAATGAGCAGTTCTTC. This gives the protein CASRRGGLADLNEQFF. Variable domain in full (rest from reference TRBV14 and TRBJ2-1): EAGVTQFPSHSVIEKGQTVTLRCDPISGHDNLYWYRRVMGKEIKFLLHFVKESKQDESGMPNNRFLAERTGGTYSTLKVQPAELEDSGVYFCASRRGGLADLNEQFFGPGTRLTVL.